The T cell receptor (beta chain) under discussion was sequenced for a study of regulatory T cells in long-lasting Graves disease. Study as a whole: Those with persistent Graves' disease had received antithyroid drugs for over 5 years with positive TSH receptor antibodies.

Time point in this sample: persistent/refractory GD, antithyroid drugs over 5 years with positive TRAb. Isolated PBMC RNA provided the starting material for the TCR library. The diagnosis of Graves' disease used American Thyroid Association guidelines. This clonotype was observed a handful of times. Antigen: not known. V shed 1 base and J 0 bases; nucleotides not matched to a gene: 13. CDR3 length: 19 residues. Germline lookup yields CDR1 LGHDT and CDR2 YNNKEL (reference sequence). Findings and caveats of the study: Among the persistent patients, 2,741 public clonotypes were shared, more than the 850 to 1,000 shared among new patients.

Researchers made TCR beta libraries by using iRepertoire HTBI primers and running Arm-PCR on CDR3 regions. In the original processing: Samples revealed fewer than 65 TRBV and 15 or so TRBJ segments. TCRdb re-analysed the multiplex PCR reads in MiXCR, keeping a single row per CDR3 protein. For this entry, the V and J calls and clone size follow TCRdb and not the study's own pipeline. The table includes about 340,000 distinct CDR3 sequences, roughly a fifth detected once. This chain connects TRBV3-1 to TRBJ2-5; TRBD2 matches at 8 bases. The sample was peripheral blood mononuclear cells (PBMCs), taken when the disease was refractory, from a patient treated with antithyroid drugs. This sequence originates from a female donor with Graves disease. Written as DNA, the CDR3 is TGTGCCAGCAGCCAAGGCCCCATCGGCGGGAGGCCTCACCAAGAGACCCAGTACTTC. Encoded protein: CASSQGPIGGRPHQETQYF.